The T cell receptor beta chain under discussion was sequenced for a study of response to subunit inactivated influenza vaccine. Study-level results: Authors suggested each seasonal influenza vaccination recruits few new T cells.

This clonotype was detected only a few times. Its antigen is not known. Trimming at V came to 4 bases and at J to 7 bases, leaving 5 bases not matched to a gene. Looked up from germline, CDR1 is LGHNA and CDR2 is YNFKEQ. The CDR3 has 14 residues. TCRdb re-derived calls from the RT-PCR reads in MiXCR, one entry per CDR3 protein. The sample consists of hundreds of thousands of distinct CDR3 sequences, 11% to 15% of them appearing once. This clonotype was sampled from a man aged 45-60 years who received an inactivated influenza vaccine. The material sequenced was PBMCs from blood, taken roughly 2 weeks before vaccination. The rearrangement joins TRBV4-2 to TRBJ2-7; 12 nucleotides align to TRBD2. DNA for the CDR3: TGTGCCAGCAGCCCACCGGGACTAGCGGGTGAGCAGTACTTC. It specifies CASSPPGLAGEQYF.